The 11 T cell receptor beta chains reported below all come from one sample, sequenced in a study of blood T cell repertoires in COVID-19. Some clones are missing from TCRdb's copy, which holds only in-frame ones; the method was immunoSEQ multiplex PCR. The table records hundreds of thousands of clones, almost 85% of them present only once. What was sequenced was peripheral blood. The origin of the receptors is a woman of 80 years or more with acute or convalescent COVID-19.

This chain joins TRBV5-1 and TRBJ2-3; D possibly corresponds to TRBD1 (5 bases). Germline values: CDR1 SGHRS, CDR2 YFSETQ. The CDR3 contains 14 residues. V was shortened by 6 bases and J by 0 bases, with 11 bases between the two germline ends. CDR3 nucleotide sequence: TGCGCCAGCACAGGGTTTTCTAGCACAGATACGCAGTATTTT. This sequence encodes CASTGFSSTDTQYF.

This chain links TRBV24-1 with TRBJ2-1, with TRBD1 identical over 8 bases. V gave up 9 bases and J gave up 5 bases; unmatched junction bases: 2. The length of the CDR3 is 12 residues. Germline V gene data show CDR1 as KGHDR and CDR2 as SFDVKD. The CDR3 DNA reads TGTGCCACCGCGGACAGGGACAATGAGCAGTTCTTC. It translates to CATADRDNEQFF.

This sequence joins TRBV18 and TRBJ1-3; D unresolved. In germline, CDR1 is KGHSH, CDR2 LQKENI. The V and J ends lost 6 bases and 3 bases respectively, with 9 bases between them. The CDR3 is made up of 13 amino acids. CDR3 DNA: TGTGCCAGCTCCAAAGGGAGTGGAAACACCATATATTTT. Translated: CASSKGSGNTIYF. Using reference TRBV18 and TRBJ1-3 for the parts outside the CDR3, the full variable domain is NAGVMQNPRHLVRRRGQEARLRCSPMKGHSHVYWYRQLPEEGLKFMVYLQKENIIDESGMPKERFSAEFPKEGPSILRIQQVVRGDSAAYFCASSKGSGNTIYFGEGSWLTVV.

J is TRBJ1-2 and V is TRBV4-2; tentative D call: TRBD1 (5 bases). This CDR3 contains 16 residues. The germline V gene has CDR1 LGHNA and CDR2 YNFKEQ. V dropped 1 base and J dropped 1 base, with 13 bases sitting between them. CDR3 sequence: CASSQGGREDNYGYTF. The CDR3 coding sequence is TGTGCCAGCAGCCAAGGTGGCAGGGAGGATAACTATGGCTACACCTTC.

This clone was seen a few times. This chain uses TRBV28 with TRBJ1-1; D remains unclear. The germline CDR1 and CDR2 sequences are MDHEN and SYDVKM. V shed 2 bases and J shed 9 bases, with 22 bases lying between them. This CDR3 is built from 16 residues. In DNA, the CDR3 is TGTGCCAGCAGTTTAAGTCTCGGGAGCACTACCGGCAAAGCTTTCTTT. It codes for CASSLSLGSTTGKAFF.

The V gene is TRBV20-1, the J gene TRBJ2-7, with 8 bases fitting TRBD1. This CDR3 contains 14 residues. With V trimmed by 3 bases and J by 3 bases, 7 bases remained unmatched. Looked up from germline, CDR1 is DFQATT and CDR2 is SNEGSKA (reference sequence). The CDR3 region is CSASKGQVSYEQYF. Here the CDR3 DNA reads TGCAGTGCTAGTAAGGGACAGGTGAGCTACGAGCAGTACTTC.

CDR3 nucleotides: TGTGCCAGCAGTCCTAGGAGGGAGCCCGGGGAGCTGTTTTTT. This translates into CASSPRREPGELFF. The genes are TRBV6-1 and TRBJ2-2; possible D gene TRBD2, 6 bases. Trimming took off 5 bases at V and 6 bases at J, with 13 bases between the two ends. The CDR3 consists of 14 residues. Germline assignment: CDR1 MNHNS and CDR2 SASEGT.

V and J are TRBV2 and TRBJ2-6, with 8 bases fitting TRBD2. V gave up 4 bases and J gave up 2 bases; unmatched junction bases: 4. Germline V lookup: CDR1 SNHLY, CDR2 FYNNEI. CDR3 length equals 16 residues. This CDR3 is CASSVSGGAGANVLTF. CDR3 nucleotide sequence: TGTGCCAGCAGTGTGTCCGGGGGGGCTGGGGCCAACGTCCTGACTTTC.

The chain combines TRBV4-1 with TRBJ2-7; the match to TRBD1 covers 7 bases. The length of the CDR3 is 15 residues. V was clipped by 4 bases and J by 5 bases; unmatched bases: 11. Germline assignment: CDR1 MGHRA and CDR2 YSYEKL. The chain's CDR3 is CASSRQDREKDEQYF. DNA for the CDR3: TGCGCCAGCAGCCGACAAGACAGGGAAAAAGACGAGCAGTACTTC.

This chain joins TRBV28 and TRBJ2-1, with 15 nucleotides matching TRBD2. The V segment lost 6 bases and the J segment 3 bases; nucleotides outside the gene matches: 3. The germline V gene encodes CDR1 MDHEN and CDR2 SYDVKM. The CDR3 covers 16 residues. The CDR3 region is CASRRTSGRDYNEQFF. The CDR3 region has the DNA TGTGCCAGCAGGCGGACTAGCGGGAGGGACTACAATGAGCAGTTCTTC.

The gene calls are TRBV2 and TRBJ2-5, with TRBD2 matching 11 bases. Germline lookup yields CDR1 SNHLY and CDR2 FYNNEI. Trimming cost V 6 bases and J 4 bases; bases outside gene matches: 7. CDR3 length equals 15 residues. CDR3 in amino acids: CASRVSGRGGETQYF. The CDR3 bases are TGTGCCAGCAGAGTTAGCGGGAGGGGGGGAGAGACCCAGTACTTC.